This TCR beta chain was profiled in a study of OX40 agonist ivuxolimab in advanced cancers. Study details: The patients got ivuxolimab, which is an agonistic anti-OX40 (CD134) antibody. Partial responses were seen in three patients, one with hepatocellular carcinoma and two with cutaneous melanoma. Enrolled patients in dose escalation had cancers that were hepatocellular carcinoma, melanoma, renal cell or head and neck cancer.

Germline V gives CDR1 PRHDT, CDR2 FYEKMQ (reference sequence). V shed 8 bases and J shed 3 bases, with 17 bases lying between them. The CDR3 loop spans 14 amino acids. Sampled blood was obtained at baseline, cycle 4 day 1, and cycle 7 day 1. The repertoire was sequenced with immunoSEQ multiplex PCR; TCRdb's copy has only in-frame clones and lacks some. The table has tens of thousands of clones, approximately 89% seen once. This chain links TRBV13 with TRBJ2-7; D is possibly TRBD2 (5 bases). This sequence originates from an adult with an advanced solid tumor such as melanoma, head and neck, liver or kidney cancer. The specimen was CD4+ or CD8+ T cells sorted from blood, collected in a trial of the OX40 agonist ivuxolimab. CDR3 region: CASSRSGARYEQYF. DNA of the CDR3: TGTGCCAGCTCAAGGAGCGGAGCGCGCTACGAGCAGTACTTC.